This TCR beta chain was obtained from a study of T cell repertoires in cytomegalovirus infection. Whole-study context: Shared public TCR beta signatures pointed to both CMV infection and a matching HLA type.

TCRdb re-derived calls from the reads in MiXCR, one entry per CDR3 protein. The table has some 500,000 distinct CDR3 sequences, approximately 40% seen once. Only a few counts were recorded for this clonotype. Its cognate antigen is unknown. Notes on the study in general: In two of eight donors, the top clonotype was HLA-C-restricted CMV-specific. Cumulative public TCR beta family frequency identified CMV carriers with the relevant HLA.

The CDR3 length is 17 residues. Germline V gene lookup returns CDR1 MNHEY and CDR2 SVGEGT. V was cut by 6 bases and J by 4 bases, with 24 bases left in between. V and J are TRBV6-2 or TRBV6-3 and TRBJ2-5; D might be TRBD1 or TRBD2, each matching 6 bases. The origin of this receptor is a human donor in good health (CMV status not recorded). Some clones in this sample may be carry-over from other donors' samples. Sequencing was performed on cultured PBMCs, taken from culture after CMV antigen stimulation. CDR3 nucleotides: TGTGCCAGCAGCTACGCCAGCCGGGGGCCCGGGGGAGAGACCCAGTACTTC. It translates to CASSYASRGPGGETQYF.